Detailed here is one T cell receptor beta chain. Here immunoSEQ multiplex PCR was the method, and the copy in TCRdb shows in-frame clones only, minus some. Of approximately 980,000 clones listed, over 60% are singletons. The germline CDR1 and CDR2 sequences are MDHEN and SYDVKM. The CDR3 has 14 residues. V lost 4 bases and J lost 4, with 10 bases in between. This sample stems from a study of shared clonotypes between healthy human individuals. The chain has TRBV28 and TRBJ1-4, with TRBD1 as a possible D gene (6 bases). This sequence originates from a man between 18 and 29 years old in good health. Sequencing was performed on memory CD4+ T cells sorted from blood. Subset meaning: CD45RA-negative fraction. The CDR3 here is CASSSTGINEKLFF. DNA for the CDR3: TGTGCCAGCAGTTCCACAGGGATTAATGAAAAACTGTTTTTT. The whole variable domain, remainder taken from reference TRBV28 and TRBJ1-4, is DVKVTQSSRYLVKRTGEKVFLECVQDMDHENMFWYRQDPGLGLRLIYFSYDVKMKEKGDIPEGYSVSREKKERFSLILESASTNQTSMYLCASSSTGINEKLFFGSGTQLSVL.